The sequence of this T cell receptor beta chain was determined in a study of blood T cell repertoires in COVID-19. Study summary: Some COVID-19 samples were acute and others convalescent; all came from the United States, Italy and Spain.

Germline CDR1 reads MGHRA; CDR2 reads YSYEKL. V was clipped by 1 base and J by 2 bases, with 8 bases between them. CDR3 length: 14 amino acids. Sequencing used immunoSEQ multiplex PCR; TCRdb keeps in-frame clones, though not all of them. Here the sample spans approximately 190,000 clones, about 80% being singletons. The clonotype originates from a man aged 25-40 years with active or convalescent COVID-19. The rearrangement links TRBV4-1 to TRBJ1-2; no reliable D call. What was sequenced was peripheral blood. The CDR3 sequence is CASSQAEVNYGYTF. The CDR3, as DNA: TGCGCCAGCAGCCAAGCTGAGGTAAACTATGGCTACACCTTC.